This is a list of T cell receptor beta chains from one sample in a study of cytomegalovirus exposure and HLA in healthy donors. Sequencing was performed with immunoSEQ multiplex PCR; in TCRdb, only in-frame clones are kept and a portion is missing. The top ten clones hold 7% to 7.5% of a sample with about 160,000 clones, over 65% of them seen once. The specimen was PBMCs. The source is a man in his forties in good health and CMV-seropositive. The CDR3 runs from the conserved cysteine through the conserved F or W. The D gene is left open where the match is weak.

>TRBD1|TRBJ2-1|TRBV9
CASSVGNHDRGYYNEQFF
>-|TRBJ2-7|TRBV18
CASSSNRASYEQYF
>TRBD1|TRBJ1-2|TRBV27
CASSSRTGAFFQTGGYTF
>TRBD1|TRBJ1-2|TRBV18
CASTDRGNSVNYGYTF
>-|TRBJ1-3|TRBV29-1
CSVGKGDTIYF
>TRBD1|TRBJ2-2|TRBV9
CASSVETGGNTGELFF
>-|TRBJ1-2|TRBV7-2
CASRPTWRENYGYTF
>TRBD1|TRBJ1-1|TRBV29-1
CSVDRDRTSEAFF
>TRBD2|-|TRBV6-6
CASSPLAGGLSYEQYF
>-|TRBJ2-1|TRBV5-1
CASSGTYNEQFF